This T cell receptor beta chain was documented in a study of CD8+CD57+ T cells in acquired aplastic anemia. Notes on the study in general: The study found no significant CD8+ Simpson's diversity difference between patients and controls.

This clonotype was picked up many times. Antigen unknown. Patients included in sequencing had previously demonstrated CD8+CD57+ cell expansion by flow cytometry. Patients had received no therapy at the time of blood sampling. This CDR3 comprises 14 residues. The V gene lost 2 bases and the J gene lost 3 bases, with 10 bases spanning the gap. CDR1 is SGHTA, CDR2 FQGTGA, per germline. TCR beta VDJ and CDR3 profiles were obtained from a genomic DNA template. In TCRdb, the reads were re-called with MiXCR into one record per CDR3 protein. The sample shows under 350,000 distinct CDR3 sequences, roughly 61% of them seen only once.

Sequenced material: sorted CD4+, CD8+, or CD8+CD57+ T cells (not recorded which) from PBMCs. V and J are TRBV7-3 and TRBJ1-2; D ambiguous. The sequence was collected from a human donor with aplastic anemia. The CDR3 here is CASSLSARDYGYTF. CDR3 nucleotide sequence: TGTGCCAGCAGCTTATCGGCGAGGGACTATGGCTACACCTTC.